This T cell receptor beta chain originates from a study of T cells after yellow fever vaccination. Across the whole study: Low-cell-number fractions were prepared with SMART-Seq v4 Ultra Low Input.

This CDR3 region has 15 residues. The V and J ends lost 2 bases and 0 bases, in that order; junction bases with no gene match: 5. CDR1 and CDR2 (germline): DFQATT, SNEGSKA (reference sequence). Synthesis of TCR cDNA relied on 5'RACE template switching, which attached a universal primer site and UMIs. From the 5' RACE reads, TCRdb called clonotypes with MiXCR, one entry per CDR3 protein. Among about 550,000 distinct CDR3 sequences, roughly 19% were seen once, and the ten largest hold about 13%. Sequenced material: PBMCs, taken 15 days after the yellow fever booster vaccination. This clonotype originated in a young man who received the YFV17D yellow fever vaccine. This chain uses TRBV20-1 with TRBJ2-7; 9 nucleotides match TRBD2. The CDR3: CSARKLAGSSYEQYF. The CDR3 coding sequence is TGCAGTGCTAGAAAGCTAGCGGGGAGCTCCTACGAGCAGTACTTC.